The entry below describes one TCR beta chain. Its antigen is still unknown. Compared with germline, one end of the junction differs, possibly owing to a read error. A sample-barcoded 5' primer and a J-beta primer mix were used in a second PCR of roughly 6 to 12 cycles. All cDNA molecules were each tagged by a template-switch adaptor with 12 random nucleotides. TCRdb re-called the 5' RACE reads with MiXCR, one entry per CDR3 protein. Counted here are about 1.5 million distinct CDR3 sequences, around 40% occurring once; the ten biggest clones make up approximately 4%. The data stem from a study of blood T cells in healthy people across ages. The wider study: Capture via template switching afforded approximately one barcoded beta molecule per two T cells. Study outcomes and limitations: Bulk PBMC profiling left naive and antigen-experienced comparisons inconclusive. Among T cells, TCR beta diversity per million cells dropped roughly linearly as age rose.

Germline-derived CDR1 and CDR2 are SSHAT and FNYEAQ (reference sequence). The CDR3 contains 15 residues. The rearrangement joins TRBV7-7 to TRBJ2-7; D call uncertain. The TCR was taken from a woman between 18 and 29 years old in good health. The sequenced sample consisted of blood. The CDR3 protein is CASSLVPETYNEQYF. The CDR3 nucleotides read TGTGCTAGCAGCTTAGTTCCCGAAACCTACAATGAGCAGTACTTC.